One and the same sample provided the 9 T cell receptor beta chains below, sequenced in a study of molecular identifiers for immune sequencing clone quantification (dated by TCRdb to the late 2010s). Receptor libraries were prepared by PCR. Data came from an Illumina HiSeq 4000. The public sequencing data were trimmed at Q25 with fastp and processed into clonotypes with MiXCR by TCRdb, which kept only in-frame beta chains. CDR3 protein duplicates are merged, each entry listing the most common genes and DNA. Present in this sample are just under 650,000 distinct CDR3 sequences, about 20% of which were seen just once. Roughly 0.83% of the sample lies in the top ten. The specimen sequenced was naive CD8+ T cells from blood, with Jurkat cell RNA spiked in. The sample's cell subset or site, from its label and the paper: FACS-sorted CD8+CD4-CCR7+CD45RA+ naive T cells. These receptors were collected from a human donor in good health. Some libraries in this study had Jurkat cell RNA spiked in.

This clonotype was seen repeatedly, ten times or more. V gene TRBV6-2 or TRBV6-3 combines with J gene TRBJ1-1; the D gene is possibly TRBD1 (5 bases). The V and J ends lost 6 bases and 1 base respectively, with 9 bases between them. Germline CDR1 and CDR2: MNHEY and SVGEGT. The CDR3 covers 13 residues. CDR3 DNA sequence: TGTGCCAGCAGGGGACCCACGAACACTGAAGCTTTCTTT. It translates to CASRGPTNTEAFF.

Remarks on this clonotype: The junction departs from germline at one end; a sequencing error may be responsible. The chain joins TRBV2 to TRBJ2-4, with TRBD2 as a possible D gene (5 bases). Germline loops: CDR1 SNHLY, CDR2 FYNNEI. The CDR3 spans 16 residues. In DNA form, the CDR3 reads TGTGCCAGCAGTGAACGGGCTAGCACGGCCAAAAGCATTCAGTACTTC. It is translated as CASSERASTAKSIQYF.

The genes are TRBV19 and TRBJ2-7; possibly TRBD2 for D (5 bases). Germline CDR1 reads LNHDA; CDR2 reads SQIVND (reference sequence). The CDR3 is 15 residues long. The germline V and J ends were trimmed by 6 bases and 3 bases, with 18 bases remaining between them. The chain's CDR3 is CASSPVPRGYYEQYF. The CDR3 coding sequence is TGTGCCAGTAGCCCTGTTCCTCGGGGTTACTACGAGCAGTACTTC.

As for this clonotype: This may arise from a read error, as a much more abundant clone is one base away. The rearrangement joins TRBV19 to TRBJ1-5; TRBD1 might be the D (5 bases). With 7 bases removed from V and 4 bases from J, the gap between germline ends came to 17 bases. There are 15 residues in the CDR3. Germline CDR1 reads LNHDA; CDR2 reads SQIVND (reference sequence). CDR3 amino acids: CASNIGGFGNQPQHF. The CDR3 DNA sequence: TGTGCCAGTAATATTGGGGGGTTTGGTAATCAGCCCCAGCATTTT.

Ten or more counts support this clonotype. The CDR3: CASTPYRGSRSEQYF. The CDR3 region has the DNA TGTGCCAGCACCCCTTACAGGGGATCTCGGTCCGAGCAGTACTTC. The chain has TRBV28 and TRBJ2-7; 7 nucleotides line up with TRBD1. Germline CDR1 is MDHEN and CDR2 is SYDVKM. CDR3 length equals 15 residues. V was clipped by 7 bases and J by 6 bases; unmatched bases: 15.

This clonotype was counted at least ten times. The chain joins TRBV6-2 or TRBV6-3 to TRBJ2-3, with TRBD2 matching over 9 bases. This CDR3 contains 17 residues. Germline CDR1 and CDR2: MNHEY and SVGEGT. V lost 0 bases, J lost 4 bases, and 8 bases stayed unmatched. The CDR3 loop is CASSYSVAGGPPDTQYF. In DNA, the CDR3 is TGTGCCAGCAGTTACTCTGTTGCGGGAGGGCCCCCAGATACGCAGTATTTT.

This clonotype showed up many times. The chain links TRBV7-6 to TRBJ2-3; no firm D call. V was cut by 6 bases and J by 0 bases, with 10 bases left in between. The CDR3 loop spans 14 amino acids. Germline V gene lookup returns CDR1 SGHVS and CDR2 FNYEAQ. CDR3 sequence (DNA): TGTGCCAGCAGACCGGGCGCTAGCACAGATACGCAGTATTTT. Its protein is CASRPGASTDTQYF. Combining the CDR3 with reference TRBV7-6 and TRBJ2-3 gives the whole variable domain GAGVSQSPRYKVTKRGQDVALRCDPISGHVSLYWYRQALGQGPEFLTYFNYEAQQDKSGLPNDRFSAERPEGSISTLTIQRTEQRDSAMYRCASRPGASTDTQYFGPGTRLTVL.

This clonotype was detected only once. One end of the junction varies from germline; a read error may be responsible. The gene calls are TRBV4-1 and TRBJ2-7; 8 bases agree with TRBD1. The CDR3 runs to 16 residues. In germline, CDR1 is MGHRA, CDR2 YSYEKL. CDR3 region: CTSSQSGTQGAYEQYF. The CDR3, as DNA: TGCACCAGCAGTCAAAGCGGTACACAGGGGGCCTACGAGCAGTACTTC.

This clonotype was detected a few times. The rearrangement uses TRBV29-1 and TRBJ2-1; 7 bases agree with TRBD2. V was pared by 1 base and J by 0 bases, with 12 bases of the junction left unmatched. CDR1 and CDR2 (germline): SQVTM, ANQGSEA. CDR3 length: 18 residues. Written as DNA, the CDR3 is TGCAGCGTTGAAGCGGCTACTGGCGGGAGTAACTCCTACAATGAGCAGTTCTTC. Translation: CSVEAATGGSNSYNEQFF.